This note documents a single T cell receptor beta chain sequence. The antigen is undetermined. One end of the junction does not line up with germline, which may come from a read error. This specimen comes from a study of blood T cells in healthy people across ages. Background on the study: Template switching caught about one barcoded beta molecule for each two T cells.

In terms of origin and age, donors were healthy Caucasian individuals from Russia aged roughly 6 to 90. Germline V CDR1 and CDR2: SGHTA, FQGNSA. The CDR3 sequence is 16 residues long. Study outcomes and limitations: A conclusive naive versus antigen-experienced comparison was prevented by the unsorted PBMCs.

Primed by a sample-barcoded 5' primer and a J-beta primer mix, a second PCR proceeded for about 6 to 12 cycles. Carrying 12 random nucleotides, a template-switch adaptor labeled each individual cDNA molecule. TCRdb used MiXCR to reprocess the 5' RACE reads, holding one entry per CDR3 protein. This table has roughly 2 million distinct CDR3 sequences, around half appearing once. The material sequenced was blood. This receptor was identified in a woman aged 35 to 49 in good health. The chain joins TRBV7-2 to TRBJ2-6, with D tentatively TRBD1 (6 bases). The CDR3 loop reads CASSLVSGVGVNVLTF. CDR3 bases: TGTGCCAGCAGCTTAGTTTCAGGGGTTGGGGTCAACGTCCTGACTTTC.